Listed below are T cell receptor beta chains from one sample, sequenced in a study of read filtering for tumor transcriptome and immune sequencing. A single record per CDR3 protein comes from TCRdb applying MiXCR to the reads. Among 20,000 to 25,000 distinct CDR3 sequences, approximately 22% were seen once, and the ten largest hold roughly 15%. Sequencing was done on a sample of a population of CD138-negative cells sorted from bone marrow. The receptors were gathered from a donor aged 40 or older with multiple myeloma. CDR3s include the opening cysteine and the closing phenylalanine or tryptophan. The D gene is left open where the match is weak. Clone size appears in some rows only: once, few, many, or a class for an expanded clone.

D gene	J gene	V gene	clone size	CDR3 protein	CDR3 DNA
TRBD2	TRBJ2-7	TRBV4-1	many	CASSHIQLKAGLAHYEQYF	TGCGCCAGCAGCCACATTCAACTCAAGGCGGGACTAGCGCATTACGAGCAGTACTTC
.	TRBJ2-7	TRBV18	few	CASSPGVGTYEQYF	TGTGCCAGCTCACCGGGGGTAGGAACCTACGAGCAGTACTTC
TRBD1	TRBJ2-7	TRBV12-3/TRBV12-4	.	CASSNRGVWYEQYF	TGTGCCAGCAGTAACAGGGGGGTTTGGTACGAGCAGTACTTC
TRBD2	TRBJ2-5	TRBV6-2/TRBV6-3	many	CASSYSPSGTSRTQYF	TGTGCCAGCAGTTACTCGCCTAGCGGAACCTCAAGAACCCAGTACTTC
TRBD1	TRBJ2-1	TRBV6-1	.	CASSKAGTGSSSYDEKFF	TGTGCCAGCAGTAAAGCCGGGACAGGTTCTAGCTCCTACGATGAGAAGTTCTTC
.	TRBJ2-1	TRBV10-3	many	CAISESRWGFF	TGTGCCATCAGTGAGTCAAGATGGGGGTTCTTC
TRBD2	TRBJ2-1	TRBV30	many	CAWIPSGSWGTLNEQFF	TGTGCCTGGATACCTAGCGGGAGTTGGGGGACCTTGAATGAGCAGTTCTTC
.	TRBJ2-2	TRBV5-1	few	CASSLAHGNTGELFF	TGCGCCAGCAGCTTGGCCCATGGGAACACCGGGGAGCTGTTTTTT
TRBD2	TRBJ2-7	TRBV20-1	many	CSALLAGVYEQYF	TGCAGTGCCCTACTAGCGGGGGTCTACGAGCAGTACTTC
.	TRBJ1-4	TRBV5-1	many	CASSLGQRTTNEKLFF	TGCGCCAGCAGCTTGGGACAGAGAACAACTAATGAAAAACTGTTTTTT
TRBD2	TRBJ2-7	TRBV2	.	CASSEGLAARKFEQYF	TGTGCCAGTAGTGAAGGTCTAGCGGCCAGAAAGTTCGAGCAGTACTTC
TRBD2	TRBJ2-5	TRBV18	many	CASSGSSGTGETQYF	TGTGCCAGCTCGGGTTCTAGCGGGACCGGAGAGACCCAGTACTTC
.	TRBJ2-2	TRBV12-3/TRBV12-4	many	CASRQQGAGELFF	TGTGCCAGCAGGCAACAGGGAGCCGGGGAGCTGTTTTTT
.	TRBJ2-1	TRBV11-2	many	CASSIWIETYNEQFF	TGTGCCAGCAGCATCTGGATCGAGACCTACAATGAGCAGTTCTTC
TRBD2	TRBJ2-1	TRBV20-1	many	CSASPLAGSYNEQFF	TGCAGTGCTAGTCCCCTAGCGGGCTCCTACAATGAGCAGTTCTTC
.	TRBJ2-1	TRBV5-1	many	CASRPNLADYNEQFF	TGTGCCAGCAGGCCCAACCTCGCCGACTACAATGAGCAGTTCTTC
.	TRBJ2-5	TRBV28	once	CASGSSWTGETQYF	TGTGCCAGCGGTTCCTCGTGGACCGGGGAGACCCAGTACTTC
TRBD1	TRBJ1-1	TRBV18	.	CASSRDRGREAFF	TGTGCCAGCTCACGAGACAGGGGGCGTGAAGCTTTCTTT